Below are 3 T cell receptor beta chains sequenced from a single sample in a study of vaccination and CD4 T cells after COVID-19. Treatment here: roughly ten-day PBMC culture with coronavirus spike peptide pools or control peptides (ViraFEST assay). For these receptors, no antigen is known. The study sequenced cultured CD4+ T cell DNA using the Oncomine TCR Beta short-read assay. TCRdb reanalysed the PCR reads using MiXCR and keeps one entry per CDR3 protein. Of around 20,000 distinct CDR3 sequences in the sample, approximately 49% were seen once. The source material was CD4+ T cells from blood, cultured in vitro. The source of these receptors is a human donor who had recovered from COVID-19.

The J gene is TRBJ2-7, the V gene TRBV12-3 or TRBV12-4; 8 bases match TRBD1. The CDR3 is 14 residues long. After removal of 6 bases from V and 4 bases from J, the junction contained 8 bases not matched to a gene. The CDR3 bases are TGTGCCAGCAGCCCTGGACAGGGTGGGTACGAGCAGTACTTC. This sequence encodes CASSPGQGGYEQYF.

This sequence joins TRBV28 and TRBJ1-5; TRBD1 matches 7 bases. The junction had 8 bases not matched to a gene; V was cut back by 6 bases and J by 0 bases. The germline V gene encodes CDR1 MDHEN and CDR2 SYDVKM. The CDR3 is made up of 16 amino acids. CDR3 sequence: CASRPPDRFSNQPQHF. The CDR3 bases are TGTGCCAGCAGACCCCCGGACAGGTTTAGCAATCAGCCCCAGCATTTT.

This clonotype was found a few times. The chain couples TRBV1 to TRBJ1-6. TRBV1 is termed a pseudogene. The length of the CDR3 is 21 residues. The CDR3 sequence: CTSSQDSPEGREGGDNSPLHF. The CDR3 bases are TGCACCAGCAGCCAAGATAGCCCCGAGGGGAGGGAAGGGGGGGATAATTCACCCCTCCACTTT.